This T cell receptor (beta chain) is from a study of cytomegalovirus exposure and HLA in healthy donors (dated by TCRdb to the late 2010s). With regard to the full study: An earlier analysis of some 600 of the donors reported about 260 Gb of sequence data and about 120 million unique TCR beta sequences obtained from about 179 million T cells. An early release covering over 500 HLA-typed donors comprised approximately 290 gigabases of sequencing data and around 80 million unique TCR sequences. The genetic ancestry cluster associated with self-reported Caucasian donors included over 80% of the roughly 400 genotyped donors. The aim of the study was to test whether cataloging public T cell receptors could identify signatures of past pathogen exposure. The study used immunosequencing to profile the T cell repertoires of approximately 650 subjects and linked those repertoires to cytomegalovirus serostatus. Along with the roughly 610-subject first cohort, a separate validation cohort of 120 different subjects was used. High-throughput TCR immunosequencing, statistical association of individual TCRs with disease status, and machine learning were combined to predict cytomegalovirus infection status. To study patterns of TCR occurrence, a later analysis re-analyzed previously published TCR beta repertoires from around 670 donors and added high-resolution HLA genotyping. In the later analysis, no new phenotypic data were used to find candidate immune exposures; instead, reliance was placed on TCR beta sequences and their occurrence across donors. In an earlier analysis of over 550 of the donors, high-throughput TCR beta sequencing was used to judge whether each TCR beta V gene segment behaved as functional or pseudogenic. Donor age, sex, ethnicity and CMV serostatus were collected together with the repertoire data. A later genetic analysis used genome-wide SNP genotypes for about 55% of the 666 donors, treating that subset as a discovery cohort. Every repertoire in the discovery cohort had been generated on one and the same sequencing platform. HLA typing covered class I and class II loci at four-digit resolution. Typing coverage differed by locus: A, B, C, DRB1 and DQB1 were typed in about 620-640 donors, DQA1 in about 500, DPA1 in 600 to 610, and DPB1 in 450 to 480. Four to six DR-DQ haplotypes were handled as single units for association and clustering because linkage in the cohort was strong. Among some 400 genotyped donors of the cohort, an average of around 240,000 unique TCR beta nucleotide sequences were sequenced per donor, about a sixth of them non-productive. The full study reports these points: In a later analysis, some 17,000 TCR beta sequences were associated with specific HLA alleles at a false discovery rate of 0.05. The presence/absence analyses assumed that sequencing depth was roughly uniform across donors, and that assumption may not be true. Correlated functional status among segregating V segments might reflect linkage disequilibrium, but an unknown experimental factor could not be ruled out. Several of the top co-occurrence clusters appeared to be linked to parvovirus B19, influenza, CMV and Epstein-Barr virus, according to a later analysis. Compared with the roughly 670-donor mean, donors in an Asian-associated ancestry cluster had fewer N-insertions in productive TCRs, according to a later genetic analysis. The study gave a list of more than 150 TCR beta chains associated with cytomegalovirus. In an earlier analysis of 587 of the donors, most TCR beta V segments were observed in productive rearrangements about 87% or about 30% of the time, broadly matching IMGT annotations. Some IMGT-functional V segments, including TRBV6-2 and TRBV6-3, could not be distinguished by the 87-base-pair reads and were therefore excluded. The sequencing pipeline was judged likely to have produced a cluster of highly shared sequence variants as a technical artifact. In vitro tests confirmed that a few of the cytomegalovirus-associated TCR beta chains recognize cytomegalovirus antigens. CMV serostatus was the only immune exposure information available for the cohort. Most TCR sequences were observed very rarely across donors, whereas some public TCRs were present in many individuals. In a later genetic analysis, a missense DCLRE1C variant was associated with V-gene and J-gene trimming of TCR beta chains, and the association was replicated in an independent cohort. Strong co-occurrence of HLA alleles, especially DR and DQ, made assigning TCR associations to individual alleles difficult. A later analysis found that TCR association rates varied across HLA loci, with DRB1 alleles showing the most associated TCRs and HLA-C alleles the fewest. A further reported finding was that TCR beta sequences accurately predicted the HLA-A and HLA-B alleles for most subjects in the first cohort. A later analysis found that HLA-associated TCR beta chains were more clonally expanded and had lower generation probabilities than equally common non-associated chains. The cohort was sequenced for TCR beta chains only, and without alpha or paired-chain data the features that could be detected were limited. The authors suggested that the approach could potentially be extended to other disease states and immunological phenotypes. Because HLA typing was unavailable for some donors at each locus, only the typed subset was used in association tests. Cytomegalovirus status was reported to be diagnosed by the classifier with high specificity and sensitivity in both the original and validation cohorts. Seventeen rarely observed V segments, including chromosome 9 orphons, were excluded from the earlier analysis of about 500 of the donors because counts were too low. A later analysis found that most CMV-associated TCR beta chains appeared HLA-restricted, with HLA associations seemingly driven largely by CMV exposure.

Details on this clone: Its cognate antigen has yet to be identified. No per-base quality is available; no much larger clone lies one base away.

The cohort was made up of roughly 670 healthy bone marrow donors. All cohort members were sampled while nominally healthy, although unrecorded immune exposures were likely present. The donor tested CMV seropositive and was one of the 289 seropositive cohort members. A peripheral blood sample was provided by each donor, and peripheral blood mononuclear cells were used for TCR beta sequencing. The Qiagen DNeasy Blood Extraction Kit was used to extract genomic DNA from the blood cell samples. Libraries were prepared through the immunoSEQ multiplex PCR assay. The multiplex PCR relied on a mix of 60 forward primers for TCR Vbeta segments and 13 reverse primers for TCR Jbeta segments. The CDR3 region of rearranged TCR beta genes was amplified from genomic DNA by a multiplex PCR assay. On the Illumina HiSeq System, the amplified TCR beta libraries were sequenced as 87-base-pair reads. The source study handled its data this way. A later analysis counted tens of millions of unique TCR beta chains across the 640 or so repertoires, and about 10 million of these chains were shared by at least two donors. Raw reads were error-corrected and collapsed into unique sequences by a nearest-neighbor algorithm in which closely related sequences were merged to remove PCR and sequencing errors. Alignment of CDR3 sequences to IMGT reference sequences was used to assign V, D and J gene segments. For a sequence to be retained, at least a six-nucleotide match to both a V gene segment and a J gene segment was required. Rearrangements were classified as productive when the CDR3 lacked stop codons and remained in frame with V and J, and all other rearrangements were classified as non-productive. Following IMGT convention, CDR3 was defined as the stretch from the second conserved V-encoded cysteine to the conserved J-encoded phenylalanine. The earlier analysis of 500 to 600 of the donors excluded sequences that lacked an unambiguous match to a single V gene segment. In an earlier analysis of roughly 600 of the donors, a V segment was called functional when productive rearrangements were above 56.7%, and segregating when the standard deviation between donors exceeded 5%. To diagnose cytomegalovirus status from the catalog of TCR beta chain sequences, a statistical classification framework was built. A later analysis assigned V and J genes by comparing TCR nucleotide sequences with IMGT/GENE-DB human TR gene sequences. Using the TCRdist pipeline, a later analysis assigned CDR3 sequences along with most-parsimonious VDJ recombination scenarios. In a later analysis, each TCR beta chain was defined by its CDR3 amino acid sequence together with its V-gene family, and reads without a unique V-gene family were excluded. To address suspected cross-contamination and a sequencing artifact, a later analysis removed a few hundred highly shared, low-generation-probability nucleotide sequences. For each public chain, a later analysis derived a clonal expansion index from normalized ranks of inferred template counts within each repertoire. In a later analysis, generation probabilities were computed using a VDJ recombination model fitted to out-of-frame rearrangements, and the results were checked against IGoR. In a later analysis, hypergeometric tests were used to score TCR-TCR, TCR-HLA and TCR-CMV co-occurrence, with a repertoire-size bias correction applied to TCR pairs. In a later analysis, false discovery rates were estimated by permuting HLA or CMV assignments 20 times. A later analysis grouped co-occurring TCRs with DBSCAN, adding TCRdist sequence similarity when clustering within HLA-allele-positive subsets. Co-occurrence clustering excluded repertoires with fewer than 30,000 or more than 120,000 public chains, plus five with anomalous nucleotide sharing. Here the immuneACCESS table is served through TCRdb, limited to in-frame sequences with V and J called. Missing clones are a known gap in these copies; in checked studies unresolved V genes cover under half, and the rest lacks a known reason. Clonal size and the V and J genes are those of that table, whereas D and trimming came from the DNA. The sample table records 100,000 to 120,000 clones; 67% of these occur just once. Roughly 8.3% of the sample goes to the ten largest clones.

There are 15 amino acids in the CDR3, from cysteine to phenylalanine inclusive. Only the CDR3 region is kept as DNA, spanning 45 bases read in frame from base 1. V is clipped by 6 bases and J by 0 bases, and the sequence between their germline boundaries is 12 bases long. CDR1 MNHNS and CDR2 SASEGT were looked up in the germline V gene. The chain is assembled from TRBV6-1 and TRBJ2-4; the D segment could be TRBD1, given 5 matching bases. The sample consisted of PBMCs. The sequence came from a man between 18 and 35 years old in good health and CMV-seropositive. The DNA reads as follows: TGTGCCAGCAGCGCGACAGCTCTAGCCAAAAACATTCAGTACTTC. This translates into CASSATALAKNIQYF.